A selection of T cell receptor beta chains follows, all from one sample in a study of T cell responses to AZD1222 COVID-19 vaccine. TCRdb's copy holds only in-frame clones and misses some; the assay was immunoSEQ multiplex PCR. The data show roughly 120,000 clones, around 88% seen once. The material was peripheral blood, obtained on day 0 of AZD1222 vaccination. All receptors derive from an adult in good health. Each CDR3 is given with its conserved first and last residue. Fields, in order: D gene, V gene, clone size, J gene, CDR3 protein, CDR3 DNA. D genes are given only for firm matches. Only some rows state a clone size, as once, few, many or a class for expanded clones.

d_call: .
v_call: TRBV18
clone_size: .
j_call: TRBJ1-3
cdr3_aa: CASSPPRRFGNTIYF
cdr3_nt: TGTGCCAGCTCACCACCGAGACGCTTCGGAAACACCATATATTTT

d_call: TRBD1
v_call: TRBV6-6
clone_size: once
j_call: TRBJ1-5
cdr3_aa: CASSYRDRGGNQPQHF
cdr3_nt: TGTGCCAGCAGTTACAGGGACAGGGGTGGCAATCAGCCCCAGCATTTT

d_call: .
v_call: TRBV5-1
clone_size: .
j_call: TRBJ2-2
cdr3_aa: CASSSTGPDTGELFF
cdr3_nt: TGCGCCAGCAGCTCCACCGGACCGGACACCGGGGAGCTGTTTTTT

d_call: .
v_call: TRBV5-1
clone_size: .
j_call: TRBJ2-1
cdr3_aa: CASSLGGVPDNEQFF
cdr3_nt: TGCGCCAGCAGCCTCGGGGGAGTCCCGGACAATGAGCAGTTCTTC

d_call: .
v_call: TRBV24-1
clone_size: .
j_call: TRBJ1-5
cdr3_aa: CATSDLDVGPINQPQHF
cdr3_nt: TGTGCCACCAGTGACCTTGACGTCGGACCGATCAATCAGCCCCAGCATTTT

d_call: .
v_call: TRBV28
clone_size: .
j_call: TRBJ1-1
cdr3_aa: CASSLRSLNTEAFF
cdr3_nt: TGTGCCAGCAGTCTCCGGAGCTTGAACACTGAAGCTTTCTTT

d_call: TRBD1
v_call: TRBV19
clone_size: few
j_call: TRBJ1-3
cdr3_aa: CASSTPWTGGKGNTIYF
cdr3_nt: TGTGCCAGTAGTACTCCCTGGACAGGGGGAAAGGGGAACACCATATATTTT

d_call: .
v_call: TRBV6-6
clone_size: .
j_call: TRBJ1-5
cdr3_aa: CASRRTENQPQHF
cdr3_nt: TGTGCCAGCAGACGGACAGAAAATCAGCCCCAGCATTTT

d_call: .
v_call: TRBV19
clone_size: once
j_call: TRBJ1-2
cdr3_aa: CASSIAGLVNYGYTF
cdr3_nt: TGTGCCAGTAGTATCGCAGGGCTTGTTAACTATGGCTACACCTTC

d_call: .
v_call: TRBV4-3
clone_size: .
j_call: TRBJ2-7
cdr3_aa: CASSQIPFTYEQYF
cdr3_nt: TGCGCCAGCAGCCAAATTCCCTTCACTTACGAGCAGTACTTC

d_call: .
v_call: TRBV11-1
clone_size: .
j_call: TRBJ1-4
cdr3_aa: CASSPGGAATNEKLFF
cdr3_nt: TGTGCCAGCAGCCCCGGGGGAGCTGCAACTAATGAAAAACTGTTTTTT

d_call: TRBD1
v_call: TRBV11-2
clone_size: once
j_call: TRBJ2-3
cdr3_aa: CASSFPGQGTDTQYF
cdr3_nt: TGTGCCAGCAGCTTTCCGGGACAGGGAACAGATACGCAGTATTTT

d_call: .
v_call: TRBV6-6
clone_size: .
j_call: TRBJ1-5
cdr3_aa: CASSYGGSNQPQHF
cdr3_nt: TGTGCCAGCAGTTACGGGGGGAGCAATCAGCCCCAGCATTTT

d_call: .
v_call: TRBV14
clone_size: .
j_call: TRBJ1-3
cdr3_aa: CASSRTTAGNTIYF
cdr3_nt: TGTGCCAGCAGCCGAACGACAGCTGGAAACACCATATATTTT

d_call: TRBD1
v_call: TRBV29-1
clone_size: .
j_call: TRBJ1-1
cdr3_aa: CSVGGTGGRTEAFF
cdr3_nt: TGCAGCGTTGGCGGGACAGGGGGAAGGACTGAAGCTTTCTTT

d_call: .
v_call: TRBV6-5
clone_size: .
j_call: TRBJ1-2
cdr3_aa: CASTDGQPYGYTF
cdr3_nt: TGTGCCAGCACCGATGGACAGCCCTATGGCTACACCTTC

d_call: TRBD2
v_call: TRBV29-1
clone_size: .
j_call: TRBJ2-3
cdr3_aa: CSVGTSGTDTQYF
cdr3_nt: TGCAGCGTCGGGACTAGCGGGACAGATACGCAGTATTTT

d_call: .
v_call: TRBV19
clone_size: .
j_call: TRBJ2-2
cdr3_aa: CASSVGLNTGELFF
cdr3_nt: TGTGCCAGTAGTGTGGGTCTTAACACCGGGGAGCTGTTTTTT

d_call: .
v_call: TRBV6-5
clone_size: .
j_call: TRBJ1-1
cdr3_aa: CASSYDEGRPEAFF
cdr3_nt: TGTGCCAGCAGTTATGACGAGGGTCGACCTGAAGCTTTCTTT

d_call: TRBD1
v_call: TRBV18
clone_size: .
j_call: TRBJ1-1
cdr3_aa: CASSRSRDRGPEAFF
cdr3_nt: TGTGCCAGCTCACGGAGCCGGGACAGGGGCCCTGAAGCTTTCTTT

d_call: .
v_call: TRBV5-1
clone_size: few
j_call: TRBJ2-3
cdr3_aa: CASSFPGDDTQYF
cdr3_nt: TGCGCCAGCAGCTTCCCGGGGGACGATACGCAGTATTTT

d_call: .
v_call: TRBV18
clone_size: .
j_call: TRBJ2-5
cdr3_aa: CASSPLTAVYQETQYF
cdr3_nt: TGTGCCAGCTCACCGCTAACGGCGGTGTACCAAGAGACCCAGTACTTC

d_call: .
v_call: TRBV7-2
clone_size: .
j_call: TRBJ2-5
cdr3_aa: CASLRGGPQETQYF
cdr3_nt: TGTGCCAGCTTACGTGGGGGCCCTCAGGAGACCCAGTACTTC

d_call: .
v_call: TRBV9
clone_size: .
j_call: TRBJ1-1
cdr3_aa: CASSVGDRSAEAFF
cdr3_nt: TGTGCCAGCAGCGTAGGAGACAGGTCCGCTGAAGCTTTCTTT

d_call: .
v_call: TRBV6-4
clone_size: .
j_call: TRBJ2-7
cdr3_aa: CASSVRQGYEQYF
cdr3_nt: TGTGCCAGCAGTGTGAGGCAGGGTTATGAGCAGTACTTC

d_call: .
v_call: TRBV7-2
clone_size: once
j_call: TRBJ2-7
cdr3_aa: CASSLGGGGYEQYF
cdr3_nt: TGTGCCAGCAGCTTAGGGGGAGGGGGCTACGAGCAGTACTTC

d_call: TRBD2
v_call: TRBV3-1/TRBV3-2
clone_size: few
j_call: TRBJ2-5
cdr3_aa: CASSQEASGAKETQYF
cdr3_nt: TGTGCCAGCAGCCAAGAGGCTAGCGGGGCTAAAGAGACCCAGTACTTC

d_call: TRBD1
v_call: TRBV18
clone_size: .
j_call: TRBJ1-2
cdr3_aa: CASSPGTGAYGYTF
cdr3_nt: TGTGCCAGCTCACCAGGGACAGGGGCATATGGCTACACCTTC

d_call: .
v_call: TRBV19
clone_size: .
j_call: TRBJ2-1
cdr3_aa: CASSIADSAPYNEQFF
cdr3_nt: TGTGCCAGTAGTATCGCGGACAGCGCACCCTACAATGAGCAGTTCTTC

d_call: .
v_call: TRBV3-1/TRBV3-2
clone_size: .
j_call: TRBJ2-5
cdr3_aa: CASSQTETQYF
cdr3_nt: TGTGCCAGCAGCCAAACAGAGACCCAGTACTTC

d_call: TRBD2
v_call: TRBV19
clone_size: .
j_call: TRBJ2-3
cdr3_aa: CASSIMAGETDTQYF
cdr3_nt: TGTGCCAGTAGTATAATGGCGGGGGAGACAGATACGCAGTATTTT

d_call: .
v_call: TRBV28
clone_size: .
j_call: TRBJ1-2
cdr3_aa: CASSSYGYTF
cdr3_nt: TGTGCCAGCAGCTCATATGGCTACACCTTC

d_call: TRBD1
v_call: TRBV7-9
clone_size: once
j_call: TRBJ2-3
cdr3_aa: CASSPPGQHTDTQYF
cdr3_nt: TGTGCCAGCAGCCCACCGGGACAGCACACAGATACGCAGTATTTT

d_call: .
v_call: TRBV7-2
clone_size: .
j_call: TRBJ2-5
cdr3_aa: CASSFGRVMETQYF
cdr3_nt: TGTGCCAGCAGCTTCGGCAGGGTCATGGAGACCCAGTACTTC

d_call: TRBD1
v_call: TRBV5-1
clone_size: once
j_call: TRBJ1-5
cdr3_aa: CASSLAGQGSQPQHF
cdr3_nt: TGCGCCAGCAGCTTGGCCGGACAGGGAAGTCAGCCCCAGCATTTT

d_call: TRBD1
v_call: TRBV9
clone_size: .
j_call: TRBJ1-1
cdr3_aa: CASSGTGGAGTEAFF
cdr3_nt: TGTGCCAGCAGCGGGACAGGGGGCGCGGGCACTGAAGCTTTCTTT

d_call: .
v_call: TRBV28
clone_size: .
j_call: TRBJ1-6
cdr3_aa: CASSFLGFYSPLHF
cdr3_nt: TGTGCCAGCAGTTTTTTAGGCTTTTATTCACCCCTCCACTTT

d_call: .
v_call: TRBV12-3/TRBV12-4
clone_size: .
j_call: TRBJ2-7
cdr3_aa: CASSSSGWEQYF
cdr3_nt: TGTGCCAGCAGTTCCTCCGGTTGGGAGCAGTACTTC

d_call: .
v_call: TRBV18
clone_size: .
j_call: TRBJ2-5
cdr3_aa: CASSGGYQETQYF
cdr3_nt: TGTGCCAGCTCAGGGGGGTATCAAGAGACCCAGTACTTC

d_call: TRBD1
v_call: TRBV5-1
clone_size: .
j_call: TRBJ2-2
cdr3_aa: CASSPDGRGTTGELFF
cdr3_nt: TGCGCCAGCAGCCCGGATGGCAGGGGGACCACCGGGGAGCTGTTTTTT

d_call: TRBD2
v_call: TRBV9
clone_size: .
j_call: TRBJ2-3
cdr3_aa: CASSVGSGERDTQYF
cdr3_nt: TGTGCCAGCAGCGTAGGTAGCGGGGAGAGAGATACGCAGTATTTT

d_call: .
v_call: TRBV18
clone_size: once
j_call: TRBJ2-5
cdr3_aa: CASSPSGTQETQYF
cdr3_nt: TGTGCCAGCTCACCATCAGGGACCCAAGAGACCCAGTACTTC

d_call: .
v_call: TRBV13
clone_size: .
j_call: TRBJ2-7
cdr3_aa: CASSFRTEYYEQYF
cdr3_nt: TGTGCCAGCAGCTTCCGGACGGAATATTACGAGCAGTACTTC

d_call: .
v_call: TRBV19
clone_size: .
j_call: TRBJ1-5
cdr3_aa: CASTQQGSTNQPQHF
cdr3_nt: TGTGCCAGTACCCAACAGGGCAGCACCAATCAGCCCCAGCATTTT

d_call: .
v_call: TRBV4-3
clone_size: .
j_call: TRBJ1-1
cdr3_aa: CASSTGRLTGAFF
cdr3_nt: TGCGCCAGCAGTACCGGGAGATTAACTGGAGCTTTCTTT

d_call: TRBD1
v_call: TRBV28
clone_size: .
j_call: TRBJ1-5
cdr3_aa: CASSTGEGNQPQHF
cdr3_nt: TGTGCCAGCAGTACAGGGGAGGGGAATCAGCCCCAGCATTTT

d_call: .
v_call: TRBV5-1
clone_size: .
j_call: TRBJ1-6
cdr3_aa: CASSLNNSPLHF
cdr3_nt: TGCGCCAGCAGCTTGAATAATTCACCCCTCCACTTT

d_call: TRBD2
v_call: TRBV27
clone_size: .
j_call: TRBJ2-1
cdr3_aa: CASSSLAGGYNEQFF
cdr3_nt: TGTGCCAGCAGTTCTCTAGCGGGGGGCTACAATGAGCAGTTCTTC

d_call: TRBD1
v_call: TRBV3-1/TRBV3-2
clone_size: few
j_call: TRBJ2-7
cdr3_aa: CASSQEEDAGQGYEQYF
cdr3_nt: TGTGCCAGCAGCCAAGAAGAAGATGCGGGACAGGGATACGAGCAGTACTTC

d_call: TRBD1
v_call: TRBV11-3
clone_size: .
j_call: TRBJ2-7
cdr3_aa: CASSSGQGKREQYF
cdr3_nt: TGTGCCAGCAGCTCCGGACAGGGTAAAAGGGAGCAGTACTTC

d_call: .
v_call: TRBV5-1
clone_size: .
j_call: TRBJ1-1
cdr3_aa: CASSYGLPNTEAFF
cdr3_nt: TGCGCCAGCAGCTACGGTTTACCGAACACTGAAGCTTTCTTT

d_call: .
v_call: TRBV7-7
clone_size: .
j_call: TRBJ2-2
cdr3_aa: CASSPLDINTGELFF
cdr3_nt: TGTGCCAGCAGCCCCTTAGACATTAACACCGGGGAGCTGTTTTTT

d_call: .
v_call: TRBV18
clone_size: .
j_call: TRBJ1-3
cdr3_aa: CASSPPAQGGNTIYF
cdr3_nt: TGTGCCAGCTCACCACCGGCGCAGGGTGGAAACACCATATATTTT